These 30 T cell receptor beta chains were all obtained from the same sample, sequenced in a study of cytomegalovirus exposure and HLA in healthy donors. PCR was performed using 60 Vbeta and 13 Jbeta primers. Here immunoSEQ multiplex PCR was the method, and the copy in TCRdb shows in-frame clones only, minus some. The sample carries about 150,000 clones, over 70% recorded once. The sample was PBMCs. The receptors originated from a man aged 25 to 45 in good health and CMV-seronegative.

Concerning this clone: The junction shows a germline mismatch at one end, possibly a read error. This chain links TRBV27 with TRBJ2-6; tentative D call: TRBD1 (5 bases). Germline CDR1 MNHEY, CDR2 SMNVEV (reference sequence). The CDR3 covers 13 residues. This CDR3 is CASSPSGANGLTF. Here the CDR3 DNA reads TGTGCCAGCAGTCCCTCTGGGGCCAACGGCCTGACTTTC.

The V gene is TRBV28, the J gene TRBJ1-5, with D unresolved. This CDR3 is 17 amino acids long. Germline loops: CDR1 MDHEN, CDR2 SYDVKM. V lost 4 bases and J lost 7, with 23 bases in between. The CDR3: CASSSTIRVSFGQPQHF. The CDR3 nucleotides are TGTGCCAGCAGTTCCACGATTCGGGTTAGCTTCGGACAGCCCCAGCATTTT.

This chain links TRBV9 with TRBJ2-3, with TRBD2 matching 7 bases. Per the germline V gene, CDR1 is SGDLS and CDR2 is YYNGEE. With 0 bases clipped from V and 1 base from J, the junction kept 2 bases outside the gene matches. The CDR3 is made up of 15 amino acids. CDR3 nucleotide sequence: TGTGCCAGCAGCGTAGTGAGCGGGGGCACAGATACGCAGTATTTT. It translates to CASSVVSGGTDTQYF.

CDR3 bases: TGTGCCAGCTCACCGCGGGACAGGGGGTCCACAGATACGCAGTATTTT. Translated, it gives CASSPRDRGSTDTQYF. V is TRBV18 and J is TRBJ2-3; 11 bases agree with TRBD1. The CDR3 is 16 residues long. J was trimmed by 2 bases and V by 3 bases; bases with no gene match: 4. Germline lookup yields CDR1 KGHSH and CDR2 LQKENI. Looking up the rest from reference TRBV18 and TRBJ2-3 gives the full variable domain: NAGVMQNPRHLVRRRGQEARLRCSPMKGHSHVYWYRQLPEEGLKFMVYLQKENIIDESGMPKERFSAEFPKEGPSILRIQQVVRGDSAAYFCASSPRDRGSTDTQYFGPGTRLTVL.

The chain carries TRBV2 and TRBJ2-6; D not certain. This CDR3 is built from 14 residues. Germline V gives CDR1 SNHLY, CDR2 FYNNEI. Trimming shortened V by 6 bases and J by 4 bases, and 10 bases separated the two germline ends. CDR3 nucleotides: TGTGCCAGCAGATCGGTATCAGGGGCCAACGTCCTGACTTTC. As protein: CASRSVSGANVLTF. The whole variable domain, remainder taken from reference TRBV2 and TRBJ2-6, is EPEVTQTPSHQVTQMGQEVILRCVPISNHLYFYWYRQILGQKVEFLVSFYNNEISEKSEIFDDQFSVERPDGSNFTLKIRSTKLEDSAMYFCASRSVSGANVLTFGAGSRLTVL.

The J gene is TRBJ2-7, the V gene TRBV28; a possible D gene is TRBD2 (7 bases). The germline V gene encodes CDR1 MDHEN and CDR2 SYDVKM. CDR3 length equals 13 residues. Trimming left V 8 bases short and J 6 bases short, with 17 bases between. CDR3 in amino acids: CASSLLGGGEQYF. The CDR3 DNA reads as TGTGCCAGCTCCCTCCTAGGGGGGGGCGAGCAGTACTTC.

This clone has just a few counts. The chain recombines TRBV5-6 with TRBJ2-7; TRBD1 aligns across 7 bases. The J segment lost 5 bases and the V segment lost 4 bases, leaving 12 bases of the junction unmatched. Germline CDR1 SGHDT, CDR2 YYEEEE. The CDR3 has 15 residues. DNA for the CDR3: TGTGCCAGCAGCCCCGCGAGGGGGCGTAAGGACGAGCAGTACTTC. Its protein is CASSPARGRKDEQYF. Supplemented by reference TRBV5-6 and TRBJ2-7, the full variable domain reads DAGVTQSPTHLIKTRGQQVTLRCSPKSGHDTVSWYQQALGQGPQFIFQYYEEEERQRGNFPDRFSGHQFPNYSSELNVNALLLGDSALYLCASSPARGRKDEQYFGPGTRLTVT.

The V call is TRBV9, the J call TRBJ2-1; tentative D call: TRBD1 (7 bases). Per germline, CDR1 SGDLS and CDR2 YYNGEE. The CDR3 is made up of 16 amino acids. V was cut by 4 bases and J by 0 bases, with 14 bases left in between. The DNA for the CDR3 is TGTGCCAGCAGCCCTCCAGGGGGGTACTCCTACAATGAGCAGTTCTTC. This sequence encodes CASSPPGGYSYNEQFF.

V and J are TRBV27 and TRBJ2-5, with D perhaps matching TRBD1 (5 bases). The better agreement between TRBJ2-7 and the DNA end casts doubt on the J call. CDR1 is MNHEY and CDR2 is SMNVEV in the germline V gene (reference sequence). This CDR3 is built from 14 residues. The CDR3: CASSLRAGPYEQYF. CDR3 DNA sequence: TGTGCCAGCAGTTTAAGGGCAGGGCCTTACGAGCAGTACTTC.

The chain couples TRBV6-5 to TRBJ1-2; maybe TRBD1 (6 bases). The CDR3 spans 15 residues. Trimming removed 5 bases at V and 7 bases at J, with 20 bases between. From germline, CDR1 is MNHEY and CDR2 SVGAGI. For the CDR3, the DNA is TGTGCCAGCAGTACGGGGAGGGGGGGTTCACTTGGCTACACCTTC. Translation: CASSTGRGGSLGYTF.

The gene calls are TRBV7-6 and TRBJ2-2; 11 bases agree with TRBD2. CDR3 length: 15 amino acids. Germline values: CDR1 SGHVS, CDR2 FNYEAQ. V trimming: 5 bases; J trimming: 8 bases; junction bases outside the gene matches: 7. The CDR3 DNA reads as TGTGCCAGCAGCCGTAGCGGGGGGGCATCTGGGGAGCTGTTTTTT. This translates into CASSRSGGASGELFF.

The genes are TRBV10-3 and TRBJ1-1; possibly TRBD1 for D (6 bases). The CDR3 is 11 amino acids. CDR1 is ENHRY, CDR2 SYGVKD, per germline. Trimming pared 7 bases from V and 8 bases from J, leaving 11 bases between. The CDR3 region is CAIIRTGEAFF. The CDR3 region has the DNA TGTGCCATCATTCGAACAGGGGAAGCTTTCTTT.

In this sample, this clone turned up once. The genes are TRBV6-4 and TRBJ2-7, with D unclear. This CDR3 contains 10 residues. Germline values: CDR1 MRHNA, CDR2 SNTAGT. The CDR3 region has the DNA TGTGCGTGCGAGCGCCACGAGCAGTACTTC. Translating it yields CACERHEQYF.

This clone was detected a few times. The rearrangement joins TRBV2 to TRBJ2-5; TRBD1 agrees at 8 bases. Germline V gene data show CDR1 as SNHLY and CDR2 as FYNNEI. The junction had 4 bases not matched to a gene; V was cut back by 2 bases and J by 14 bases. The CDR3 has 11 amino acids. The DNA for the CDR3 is TGTGCCAGCAGTGAAACAGGGGGGTCATACTTC. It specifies CASSETGGSYF.

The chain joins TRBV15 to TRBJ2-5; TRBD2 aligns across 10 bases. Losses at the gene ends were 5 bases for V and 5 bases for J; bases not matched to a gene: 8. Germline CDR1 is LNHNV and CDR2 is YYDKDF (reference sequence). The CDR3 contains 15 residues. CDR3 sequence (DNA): TGTGCCACCAGCGGCCTAGCGGGAGCAGATGAGACCCAGTACTTC. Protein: CATSGLAGADETQYF.

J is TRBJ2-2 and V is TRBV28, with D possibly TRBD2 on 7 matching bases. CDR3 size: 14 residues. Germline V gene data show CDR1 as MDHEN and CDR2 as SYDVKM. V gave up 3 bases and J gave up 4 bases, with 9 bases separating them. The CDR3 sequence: CASSFGGATGELFF. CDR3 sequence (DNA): TGTGCCAGCAGTTTTGGGGGGGCCACCGGGGAGCTGTTTTTT.

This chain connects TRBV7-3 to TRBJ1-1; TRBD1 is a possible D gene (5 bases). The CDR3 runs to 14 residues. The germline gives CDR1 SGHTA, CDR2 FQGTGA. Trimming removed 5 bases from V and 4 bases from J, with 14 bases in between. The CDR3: CASSRGGEGTEAFF. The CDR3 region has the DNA TGTGCCAGCAGCCGCGGGGGGGAGGGCACTGAAGCTTTCTTT.

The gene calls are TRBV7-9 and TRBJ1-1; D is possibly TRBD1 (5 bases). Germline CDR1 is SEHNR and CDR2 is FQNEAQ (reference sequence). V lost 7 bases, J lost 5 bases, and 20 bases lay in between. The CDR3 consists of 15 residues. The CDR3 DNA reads TGTGCCAGCACGCGGGACGGTGACGGGGGGACTGAAGCTTTCTTT. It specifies CASTRDGDGGTEAFF.

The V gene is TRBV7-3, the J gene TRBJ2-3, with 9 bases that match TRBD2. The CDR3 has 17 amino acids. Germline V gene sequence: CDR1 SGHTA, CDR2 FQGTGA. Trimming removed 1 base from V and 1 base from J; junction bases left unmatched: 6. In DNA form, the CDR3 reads TGTGCCAGCAGCTTAAGGGCGGGGGGGCCGGGCACAGATACGCAGTATTTT. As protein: CASSLRAGGPGTDTQYF.

The CDR3: CAISGAQETQYF. In nucleotides, the CDR3 is TGTGCCATCTCAGGGGCGCAAGAGACCCAGTACTTC. The V gene is TRBV10-3, the J gene TRBJ2-5, with D possibly being TRBD1 (6 bases). The CDR3 sequence is 12 residues long. Trimming removed 8 bases at V and 2 bases at J, with 9 bases between. Germline-derived CDR1 and CDR2 are ENHRY and SYGVKD.

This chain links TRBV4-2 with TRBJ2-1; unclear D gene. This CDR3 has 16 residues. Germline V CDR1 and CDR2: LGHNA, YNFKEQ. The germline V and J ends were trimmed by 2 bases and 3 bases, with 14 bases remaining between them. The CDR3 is CASSQIGGIVYNEQFF. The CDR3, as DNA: TGTGCCAGCAGCCAAATCGGCGGAATAGTCTACAATGAGCAGTTCTTC.

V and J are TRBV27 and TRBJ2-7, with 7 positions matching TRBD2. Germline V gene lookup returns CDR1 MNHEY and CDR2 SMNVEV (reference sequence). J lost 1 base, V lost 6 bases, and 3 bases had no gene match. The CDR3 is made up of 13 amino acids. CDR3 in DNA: TGTGCCAGCAGACGGGGGGTTTCCTACGAGCAGTACTTC. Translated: CASRRGVSYEQYF.

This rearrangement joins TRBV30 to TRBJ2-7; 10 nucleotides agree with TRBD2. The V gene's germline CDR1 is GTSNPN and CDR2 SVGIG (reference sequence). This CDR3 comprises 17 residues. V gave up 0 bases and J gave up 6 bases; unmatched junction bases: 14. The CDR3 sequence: CAWSVNRGIAGGPEQYF. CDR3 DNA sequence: TGTGCCTGGAGTGTTAATCGGGGCATAGCGGGAGGTCCCGAGCAGTACTTC.

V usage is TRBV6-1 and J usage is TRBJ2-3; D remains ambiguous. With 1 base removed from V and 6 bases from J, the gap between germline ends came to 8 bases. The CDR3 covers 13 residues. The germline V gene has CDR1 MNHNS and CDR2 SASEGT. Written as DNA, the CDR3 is TGTGCCAGCAGTGAAGTAGAGGAGGATACGCAGTATTTT. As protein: CASSEVEEDTQYF.

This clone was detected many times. The DNA for the CDR3 is TGTGCCAGCAGCTTAGACGGGACAGCTCCCTATTCACCCCTCCACTTT. Amino acids: CASSLDGTAPYSPLHF. This chain joins TRBV11-2 and TRBJ1-6; 7 bases map to TRBD1. Germline V gene lookup returns CDR1 SGHAT and CDR2 FQNNGV. V was pared by 0 bases and J by 8 bases, with 7 bases of the junction left unmatched. The CDR3 has 16 residues.

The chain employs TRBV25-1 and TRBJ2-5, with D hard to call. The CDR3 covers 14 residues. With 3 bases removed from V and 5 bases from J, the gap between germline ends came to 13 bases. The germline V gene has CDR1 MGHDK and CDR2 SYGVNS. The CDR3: CASSDVGETETQYF. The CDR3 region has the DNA TGTGCCAGCAGTGATGTTGGAGAAACGGAGACCCAGTACTTC.

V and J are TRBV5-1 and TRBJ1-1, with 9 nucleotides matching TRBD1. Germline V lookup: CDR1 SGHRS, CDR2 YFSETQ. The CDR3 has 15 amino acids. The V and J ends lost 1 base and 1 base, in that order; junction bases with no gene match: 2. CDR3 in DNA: TGCGCCAGCAGCTTGAGGGGACAGGGGAACACTGAAGCTTTCTTT. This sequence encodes CASSLRGQGNTEAFF.

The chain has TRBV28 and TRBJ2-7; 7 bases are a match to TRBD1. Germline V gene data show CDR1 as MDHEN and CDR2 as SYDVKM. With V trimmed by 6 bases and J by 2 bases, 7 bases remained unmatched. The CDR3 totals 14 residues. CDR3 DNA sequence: TGTGCCAGCAGCACCGGGACAGACACCTACGAGCAGTACTTC. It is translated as CASSTGTDTYEQYF.

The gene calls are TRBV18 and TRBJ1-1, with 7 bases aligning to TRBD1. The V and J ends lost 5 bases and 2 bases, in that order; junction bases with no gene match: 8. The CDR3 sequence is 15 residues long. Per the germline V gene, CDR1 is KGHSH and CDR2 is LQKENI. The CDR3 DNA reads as TGTGCCAGCTCATCAGGGACAGTCTTTAACACTGAAGCTTTCTTT. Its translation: CASSSGTVFNTEAFF.

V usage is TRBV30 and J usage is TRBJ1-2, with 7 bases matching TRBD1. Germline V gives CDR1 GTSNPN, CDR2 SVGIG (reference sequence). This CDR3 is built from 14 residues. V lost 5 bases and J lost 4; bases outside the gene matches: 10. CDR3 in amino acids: CAWLPDRPSYGYTF. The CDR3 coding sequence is TGTGCCTGGTTACCGGACAGGCCGAGCTATGGCTACACCTTC.